The clone carrying this T cell receptor (beta chain) was counted at least ten times. Under 3 months was the duration of disease in ophthalmopathy patients, who also had a Clinical Activity Score of at least 3 and a NOSPECS grade of at least 4. Clinical symptoms, serum thyroxine, TRAb, thyroid ultrasound and orbital computed tomography established diagnosis. The data belong to a study of T cells in Graves' hyperthyroidism and ophthalmopathy. From RNA transcripts, TCR beta CDR3 regions were amplified. First-round RT-PCR with HTBI primers amplified the TCR CDR3 region. TCRdb used MiXCR to reprocess the multiplex PCR reads, holding one entry per CDR3 protein. The data contain around 570,000 distinct CDR3 sequences, around 20% of them seen just once; the ten biggest clones take up roughly 47%. Germline CDR1 is DFQATT and CDR2 is SNEGSKA (reference sequence). The length of the CDR3 is 16 residues. V lost 0 bases, J lost 7 bases, and 18 bases lay in between.

The source material was blood. V usage is TRBV20-1 and J usage is TRBJ2-2, with D possibly being TRBD1 or TRBD2 (5 bases each). This sequence originates from a man between 40 and 49 years old with Graves' ophthalmopathy. The CDR3 sequence: CSARDFTGLGVGELFF. The CDR3 DNA follows: TGCAGTGCTAGAGATTTCACAGGACTTGGGGTCGGGGAGCTGTTTTTT.